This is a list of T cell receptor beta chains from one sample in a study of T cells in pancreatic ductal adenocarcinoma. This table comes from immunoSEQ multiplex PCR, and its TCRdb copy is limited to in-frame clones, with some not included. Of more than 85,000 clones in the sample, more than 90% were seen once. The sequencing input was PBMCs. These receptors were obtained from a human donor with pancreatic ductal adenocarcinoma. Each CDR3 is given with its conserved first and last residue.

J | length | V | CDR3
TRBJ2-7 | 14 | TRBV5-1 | CASSEPGQSYEQYF
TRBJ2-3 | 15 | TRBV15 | CATSRDRSRSDTQYF
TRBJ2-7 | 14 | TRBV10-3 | CAIRPNLDSYEQYF
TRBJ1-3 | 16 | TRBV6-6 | CASSYGTGVSGNTIYF
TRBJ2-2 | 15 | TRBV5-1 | CASSLEKGPTGELFF
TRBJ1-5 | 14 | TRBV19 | CASSHQGGNQPQHF
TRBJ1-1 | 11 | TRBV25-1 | CASKRWTEAFF
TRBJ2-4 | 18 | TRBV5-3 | CARSSFRDRGRGKNIQYF
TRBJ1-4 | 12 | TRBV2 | CASDPTGHKLFF
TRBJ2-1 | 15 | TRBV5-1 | CASRLGLASYNEQFF
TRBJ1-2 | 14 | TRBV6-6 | CASNPTGHDYGYTF
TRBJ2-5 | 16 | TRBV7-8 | CASSHRGGRGQETRYF
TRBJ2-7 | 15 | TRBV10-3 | CAISEATGPPSEQYF
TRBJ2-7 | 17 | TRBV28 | CASSLSGLAGGTYEQYF
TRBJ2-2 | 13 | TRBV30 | CAWNRGDTGELFF
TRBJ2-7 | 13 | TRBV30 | CAWTRAGSGEQYF
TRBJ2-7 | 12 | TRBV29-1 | CSGAGQGNEQYF
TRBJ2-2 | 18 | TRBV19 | CASSPGTGRGANTGELFF
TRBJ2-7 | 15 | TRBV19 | CASSSWTVGAYEQYF
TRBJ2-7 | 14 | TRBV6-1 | CASFQGSLVYEQYF
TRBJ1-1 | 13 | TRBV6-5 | CASSRGQGPEAFF
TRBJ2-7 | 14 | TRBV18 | CASSPGLQVVEQYF
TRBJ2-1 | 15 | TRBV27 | CASSLPGTFYNEQFF
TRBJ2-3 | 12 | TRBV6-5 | CASSTTTDTQYF
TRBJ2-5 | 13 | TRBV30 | CAWSVKAAETQYF
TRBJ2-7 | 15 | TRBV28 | CASSPGPQPNYEQYF
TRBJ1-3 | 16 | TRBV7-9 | CASKPPGGRTGNTIYF
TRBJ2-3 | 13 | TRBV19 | CASVEGGTDTQYF
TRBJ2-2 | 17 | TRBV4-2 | CASSQEATGGVDGELFF